Shown below are 32 T cell receptor beta chains from a single sample sequenced in a study of identifying expanded T cells in peripheral blood (dated by TCRdb to about 2019). The method behind the library was the immunoSEQ multiplex PCR assay. TCRdb mirrors the immuneACCESS table, restricted to in-frame sequences. Some clones are absent from its copies; in checked studies, under half trace to an unresolved V gene, and the reason for the others is unknown. A total of some 100,000 clones appear in this sample, roughly nine tenths of them only once. The ten top clones hold more than 6.5% of the sample. The sequenced material came from blood. The receptors here all came from a person between 18 and 75 years old in good health.

Turning to this clone: At one end, the junction sequence differs from germline, possibly due to a read error. The rearrangement links TRBV5-1 to TRBJ2-1; the D gene is possibly TRBD1 (5 bases). CDR3 length: 12 residues. Germline V gene lookup returns CDR1 SGHRS and CDR2 YFSETQ. This CDR3 reads CASRQGHHEQFF. CDR3 sequence (DNA): TGTGCCAGCAGGCAGGGTCACCATGAGCAGTTCTTC.

V is TRBV19 and J is TRBJ2-2, with a weak D call TRBD1 (5 bases). The V gene lost 3 bases and the J gene lost 4 bases, with 15 bases spanning the gap. The CDR3 runs to 16 residues. CDR1 and CDR2 from the germline V gene are LNHDA and SQIVND (reference sequence). In nucleotides, the CDR3 is TGTGCCAGTAGTATGGGAAACAGGCGCGCCACCGGGGAGCTGTTTTTT. This gives the protein CASSMGNRRATGELFF.

The chain links TRBV6-5 to TRBJ2-5; D is undetermined. Trimming removed 6 bases at V and 2 bases at J, with 16 bases between. Looked up from germline, CDR1 is MNHEY and CDR2 is SVGAGI. The CDR3 totals 15 residues. CDR3 bases: TGTGCCAGCAGCCAAACGTGGGCTCAGCAAGAGACCCAGTACTTC. Translating gives CASSQTWAQQETQYF.

For this clone: Germline is not matched at one junction end, which may reflect a read error. The V gene is TRBV6-1, the J gene TRBJ1-2; D perhaps matches TRBD1 (6 bases). The CDR3 spans 13 residues. Germline V gene sequence: CDR1 MNHNS, CDR2 SASEGT. The CDR3 reads CAISGGPFYGYTF. Here the CDR3 DNA reads TGTGCCATCAGTGGGGGGCCCTTCTATGGCTACACCTTC.

The V gene is TRBV18, the J gene TRBJ2-3; D perhaps matches TRBD2 (5 bases). The CDR3 loop spans 13 amino acids. V was clipped by 3 bases and J by 5 bases, with 9 bases between them. CDR1 is KGHSH and CDR2 is LQKENI in the germline V gene. The CDR3 reads CASSPPGGDTQYF. The CDR3 DNA is TGTGCCAGCTCACCGCCCGGAGGAGATACGCAGTATTTT. The whole variable domain, filled in from reference TRBV18 and TRBJ2-3, reads NAGVMQNPRHLVRRRGQEARLRCSPMKGHSHVYWYRQLPEEGLKFMVYLQKENIIDESGMPKERFSAEFPKEGPSILRIQQVVRGDSAAYFCASSPPGGDTQYFGPGTRLTVL.

The sample holds a few counts of this clone. This sequence joins TRBV28 and TRBJ1-2; D is unresolved. The CDR3 is 13 amino acids. V gave up 6 bases and J gave up 1 base, with 9 bases separating them. Germline V lookup: CDR1 MDHEN, CDR2 SYDVKM. The CDR3 is CASSSGFNYGYTF. The CDR3 region has the DNA TGTGCCAGCAGCTCGGGGTTTAACTATGGCTACACCTTC.

V is TRBV7-3 and J is TRBJ1-1, with D uncertain. The CDR3 runs to 13 residues. Trimming left V 5 bases short and J 0 bases short, with 7 bases between. Germline V CDR1 and CDR2: SGHTA, FQGTGA. The CDR3 sequence is CASSRTVNTEAFF. Written as DNA, the CDR3 is TGTGCCAGCAGCCGTACAGTGAACACTGAAGCTTTCTTT.

The V gene is TRBV7-2, the J gene TRBJ2-7; 7 nucleotides align to TRBD1. V shed 5 bases and J 1 base; nucleotides not matched to a gene: 11. This CDR3 comprises 16 residues. Germline V gene sequence: CDR1 SGHTA, CDR2 FQGNSA. CDR3 DNA sequence: TGTGCCAGCAGCACTAAAACAGGGGCACAGTCCTACGAGCAGTACTTC. The encoded protein is CASSTKTGAQSYEQYF.

This rearrangement joins TRBV15 to TRBJ1-3; tentatively, D is TRBD1 (5 bases). This CDR3 is built from 14 residues. CDR1 and CDR2 from the germline V gene are LNHNV and YYDKDF (reference sequence). The V and J ends lost 0 bases and 4 bases respectively, with 7 bases between them. CDR3 nucleotides: TGTGCCACCAGCAGAGATGGGGCCGGAAACACCATATATTTT. Protein: CATSRDGAGNTIYF.

The chain couples TRBV10-1 to TRBJ2-5; D is perhaps TRBD1 or TRBD2 (5 bases each). This CDR3 has 12 amino acids. V was shortened by 6 bases and J by 9 bases, with 14 bases between the two germline ends. The germline V gene has CDR1 WNHNN and CDR2 SYGVQD (reference sequence). CDR3 DNA sequence: TGCGCCAGCAGCCCGGGACCCTCGGCCCAGTACTTC. It translates to CASSPGPSAQYF.

In nucleotides, the CDR3 is TGTGCCAGCAGACAAAGCCATACGCAGTATTTT. Translation: CASRQSHTQYF. The chain carries TRBV11-2 and TRBJ2-3, with D unresolved. Germline V gene lookup returns CDR1 SGHAT and CDR2 FQNNGV. The CDR3 spans 11 residues. Deletions cut 6 bases from V and 7 bases from J, with 8 bases between.

V gene TRBV19 combines with J gene TRBJ1-1; TRBD1 matches 7 bases. Losses at the gene ends were 8 bases for V and 3 bases for J; bases not matched to a gene: 9. CDR1 is LNHDA and CDR2 is SQIVND in the germline V gene (reference sequence). This CDR3 comprises 14 residues. CDR3 sequence (DNA): TGTGCCAGTGCCCGACAGGGTTGGGACACTGAAGCTTTCTTT. Translated, it gives CASARQGWDTEAFF.

The CDR3 DNA reads as TGTGCCAGCAGCTTGACAGAGTTCGCGGATGGCTACACCTTC. Amino acid sequence: CASSLTEFADGYTF. The chain has TRBV7-9 and TRBJ1-2, with D possibly matching TRBD1 (5 bases). The V and J ends lost 3 bases and 6 bases respectively, with 14 bases between them. The CDR3 length is 14 residues. CDR1 SEHNR and CDR2 FQNEAQ come from the germline V gene (reference sequence). Variable domain in full (rest from reference TRBV7-9 and TRBJ1-2): DTGVSQNPRHKITKRGQNVTFRCDPISEHNRLYWYRQTLGQGPEFLTYFQNEAQLEKSRLLSDRFSAERPKGSFSTLEIQRTEQGDSAMYLCASSLTEFADGYTFGSGTRLTVV.

The chain links TRBV6-6 to TRBJ2-7, with TRBD2 matching over 7 bases. The CDR3 runs to 12 residues. V shed 7 bases and J 6 bases; nucleotides not matched to a gene: 6. CDR1 and CDR2 (germline): MNHNY, SVGAGI (reference sequence). CDR3: CASNDWGGEQYF. CDR3 sequence (DNA): TGTGCCAGCAACGACTGGGGGGGCGAGCAGTACTTC.

This chain connects TRBV6-1 to TRBJ2-7; D is undetermined. There are 12 residues in the CDR3. V lost 0 bases and J 6 bases, leaving 6 bases between the germline ends. CDR1 and CDR2 from the germline V gene are MNHNS and SASEGT. DNA of the CDR3: TGTGCCAGCAGTGAAGCCCTTCTCGAGCAGTACTTC. Protein product: CASSEALLEQYF.

The chain carries TRBV19 and TRBJ2-3; TRBD2 matches at 10 bases. Losses at the gene ends were 5 bases for V and 4 bases for J; bases not matched to a gene: 6. This CDR3 has 15 amino acids. CDR1 and CDR2 (germline): LNHDA, SQIVND (reference sequence). CDR3 sequence (DNA): TGTGCCAGTAGTCCGGAGCGGGGGGGCGCAGATACGCAGTATTTT. Translating gives CASSPERGGADTQYF.

The rearrangement joins TRBV6-6 to TRBJ1-5; D unresolved. The CDR3 consists of 15 residues. Germline V lookup: CDR1 MNHNY, CDR2 SVGAGI (reference sequence). Deletions cut 6 bases from V and 2 bases from J, with 14 bases between. The CDR3, as DNA: TGTGCCAGCAGCCCCTCTACTGTTGGCAATCAGCCCCAGCATTTT. Amino acids: CASSPSTVGNQPQHF.

There are a few counts of this clone. This chain joins TRBV7-3 and TRBJ1-2; D gene unclear. V lost 7 bases to trimming and J lost 8 bases, with 14 bases between them. The CDR3 runs 12 residues. CDR1 is SGHTA, CDR2 FQGTGA, per germline. CDR3 protein: CASTLGYSGYTF. The CDR3, as DNA: TGTGCCAGCACCCTTGGGTATTCGGGCTACACCTTC.

This chain uses TRBV29-1 with TRBJ1-2, with 9 bases lining up with TRBD1. CDR3 length: 14 residues. V was clipped by 5 bases and J by 3 bases; unmatched bases: 7. Germline loops: CDR1 SQVTM, CDR2 ANQGSEA. The CDR3 here is CSVRRTGEDYGYTF. DNA of the CDR3: TGCAGCGTTCGGAGGACAGGGGAGGACTATGGCTACACCTTC.

The table lists this clone with a count of one. J is TRBJ2-7 and V is TRBV15; TRBD1 is a possible D gene (6 bases). Looked up from germline, CDR1 is LNHNV and CDR2 is YYDKDF (reference sequence). Trimming shortened V by 0 bases and J by 3 bases, and 12 bases separated the two germline ends. This CDR3 has 15 residues. The CDR3 is CATSRDHGGLYEQYF. In nucleotides, the CDR3 is TGTGCCACCAGCAGAGACCATGGGGGCCTCTACGAGCAGTACTTC.

The chain employs TRBV5-4 and TRBJ2-3; D might be TRBD1 (6 bases). The ends were cut back, 9 bases at V and 1 base at J, with 12 bases in the middle. Germline loops: CDR1 SGHNT, CDR2 YYREEE (reference sequence). The CDR3 sequence is 13 residues long. CDR3 protein: CATHRAGTDTQYF. CDR3 bases: TGTGCCACCCACAGGGCCGGCACAGATACGCAGTATTTT. Supplemented by reference TRBV5-4 and TRBJ2-3, the full variable domain reads ETGVTQSPTHLIKTRGQQVTLRCSSQSGHNTVSWYQQALGQGPQFIFQYYREEENGRGNFPPRFSGLQFPNYSSELNVNALELDDSALYLCATHRAGTDTQYFGPGTRLTVL.

CDR3 in DNA: TGTGCCAGCAAAGGGCTAGCTAACTCCTACAATGAGCAGTTCTTC. Amino acids: CASKGLANSYNEQFF. The V and J genes are TRBV6-1 and TRBJ2-1; D may be TRBD2 (5 bases). Per germline, CDR1 MNHNS and CDR2 SASEGT. The germline V and J ends were trimmed by 7 bases and 0 bases, with 13 bases remaining between them. This CDR3 has 15 amino acids.

This clone was seen more than once but under ten times. V gene TRBV6-6 combines with J gene TRBJ1-6; D is possibly TRBD1 (5 bases). The V gene lost 7 bases and the J gene lost 5 bases, with 12 bases spanning the gap. Per the germline V gene, CDR1 is MNHNY and CDR2 is SVGAGI (reference sequence). CDR3 length: 14 residues. CDR3 protein: CASITGTDNSPLHF. CDR3 coding DNA: TGTGCCAGCATCACCGGGACTGATAATTCACCCCTCCACTTT.

V and J are TRBV7-2 and TRBJ2-7; tentatively, D is TRBD2 (6 bases). CDR1 and CDR2 (germline): SGHTA, FQGNSA. The CDR3 has 13 residues. Trimming cost V 5 bases and J 3 bases, with 11 bases left between them. The DNA for the CDR3 is TGTGCCAGCAGCCTTTCTAGCGACTACGAGCAGTACTTC. It is translated as CASSLSSDYEQYF.

This chain connects TRBV28 to TRBJ2-3; perhaps TRBD2 as D (5 bases). The germline V and J ends were trimmed by 4 bases and 2 bases, with 19 bases remaining between them. The CDR3 contains 17 residues. Germline CDR1 MDHEN, CDR2 SYDVKM. The CDR3 nucleotides are TGTGCCAGCAGTTCGGGGATCGGCGCCTACCACACAGATACGCAGTATTTT. Its translation: CASSSGIGAYHTDTQYF.

The V and J genes are TRBV5-1 and TRBJ2-7, with 9 bases aligning to TRBD1. CDR3 length: 14 amino acids. The V gene's germline CDR1 is SGHRS and CDR2 YFSETQ. Trimming at V came to 2 bases and at J to 5 bases, leaving 5 bases not matched to a gene. The CDR3 DNA reads as TGCGCCAGCAGCTTCGGGACAGGGAGCCACGAGCAGTACTTC. Its translation is CASSFGTGSHEQYF.

This clone showed up just once. V and J are TRBV7-3 and TRBJ2-1, with 10 bases matching TRBD2. The CDR3 sequence is 15 residues long. Germline values: CDR1 SGHTA, CDR2 FQGTGA. The trim removed 6 bases at V and 5 bases at J, leaving 7 bases unmatched. The CDR3 DNA is TGTGCCAGCAGACCCGGGACTAGCGCCAACAATGAGCAGTTCTTC. This codes for CASRPGTSANNEQFF.

The chain carries TRBV18 and TRBJ2-5; D might be TRBD2 (5 bases). Trimming left V 4 bases short and J 2 bases short, with 11 bases between. The CDR3 totals 14 residues. Germline CDR1 is KGHSH and CDR2 is LQKENI. CDR3 amino acids: CASSLGLQQETQYF. Written as DNA, the CDR3 is TGTGCCAGCTCACTAGGACTGCAACAAGAGACCCAGTACTTC.

The gene calls are TRBV7-3 and TRBJ2-3; TRBD2 agrees at 7 bases. The V and J ends lost 6 bases and 4 bases, in that order; junction bases with no gene match: 13. Germline V gene data show CDR1 as SGHTA and CDR2 as FQGTGA. This CDR3 region has 16 residues. CDR3: CASSRGLAREADTQYF. The CDR3 bases are TGTGCCAGCAGTCGTGGTCTAGCCCGGGAGGCAGATACGCAGTATTTT.

This clone was seen once. The rearrangement links TRBV28 to TRBJ2-3; D uncertain. Looked up from germline, CDR1 is MDHEN and CDR2 is SYDVKM. The CDR3 is made up of 12 amino acids. V lost 8 bases, J lost 4 bases, and 10 bases lay in between. The CDR3 is CASVSSADTQYF. CDR3 DNA sequence: TGTGCCAGCGTCAGCTCGGCAGATACGCAGTATTTT.

The CDR3 sequence is CASSLGFNQPQHF. The CDR3 coding sequence is TGTGCCAGCAGCTTAGGGTTCAATCAGCCCCAGCATTTT. J is TRBJ1-5 and V is TRBV11-2; D is unresolved. The CDR3 is 13 amino acids. The germline V gene has CDR1 SGHAT and CDR2 FQNNGV. V was clipped by 1 base and J by 3 bases, with 4 bases between them.

The V and J genes are TRBV18 and TRBJ1-5; 8 bases map to TRBD1. This CDR3 comprises 16 residues. Germline CDR1 is KGHSH and CDR2 is LQKENI. Germline trimming cut 4 bases from V and 4 bases from J; bases unmatched to any gene: 9. CDR3 bases: TGTGCCAGCTCACGTACGGGACAGGACAAAAATCAGCCCCAGCATTTT. Translating it yields CASSRTGQDKNQPQHF.